Listed below are T cell receptor beta chains from one sample, sequenced in a study of blood T cell repertoires in COVID-19. Repertoires were generated with immunoSEQ multiplex PCR, while TCRdb's copy carries only in-frame clones and drops some. The table records roughly 89,000 clones, roughly 80% of them present only once. Material for sequencing was peripheral blood. The receptor set was obtained from a woman aged 70-85 years with acute or convalescent COVID-19. The CDR3 runs from the conserved cysteine through the conserved F or W. The D gene is left open where the match is weak. Clone size is given for some rows only: seen once, a few or many times, or a class if the clone is expanded.

j_gene: TRBJ1-5
v_gene: TRBV10-3
d_gene: -
abundance: -
CDR3aa: CAISGGFGNQPQHF
CDR3nt: TGTGCCATTTCGGGGGGGTTTGGCAATCAGCCCCAGCATTTT

j_gene: TRBJ1-2
v_gene: TRBV18
d_gene: TRBD1
abundance: once
CDR3aa: CASSVDRGGYGYTF
CDR3nt: TGTGCCAGCTCGGTGGACAGGGGAGGCTATGGCTACACCTTC

j_gene: TRBJ2-7
v_gene: TRBV28
d_gene: TRBD2
abundance: -
CDR3aa: CASNHRGGIRNEQYF
CDR3nt: TGTGCCAGCAATCACCGGGGGGGAATAAGGAACGAGCAGTACTTC

j_gene: TRBJ1-5
v_gene: TRBV18
d_gene: -
abundance: -
CDR3aa: CASSRGDYSNQPQHF
CDR3nt: TGTGCCAGCTCAAGGGGGGACTATAGCAATCAGCCCCAGCATTTT

j_gene: TRBJ1-1
v_gene: TRBV6-5
d_gene: -
abundance: -
CDR3aa: CASSYSGGANTEAFF
CDR3nt: TGTGCCAGCAGTTACTCAGGAGGGGCGAACACTGAAGCTTTCTTT

j_gene: TRBJ1-4
v_gene: TRBV6-1
d_gene: -
abundance: -
CDR3aa: CASSEALAGFATNEKLFF
CDR3nt: TGTGCCAGCAGTGAAGCGTTAGCAGGGTTTGCAACTAATGAAAAACTGTTTTTT

j_gene: TRBJ1-4
v_gene: TRBV28
d_gene: -
abundance: -
CDR3aa: CASSSLGGQTNEKLFF
CDR3nt: TGTGCCAGCAGCTCTTTGGGGGGTCAGACAAATGAAAAACTGTTTTTT

j_gene: TRBJ2-2
v_gene: TRBV2
d_gene: TRBD2
abundance: -
CDR3aa: CASSGTSGGANTGELFF
CDR3nt: TGTGCCAGCAGTGGTACTAGCGGGGGGGCCAACACCGGGGAGCTGTTTTTT

j_gene: TRBJ2-2
v_gene: TRBV5-4
d_gene: -
abundance: -
CDR3aa: CASSSGRNTGELFF
CDR3nt: TGTGCCAGCAGCTCTGGCAGGAACACCGGGGAGCTGTTTTTT

j_gene: TRBJ1-4
v_gene: TRBV7-2
d_gene: TRBD1
abundance: -
CDR3aa: CASSFDRGNEKLFF
CDR3nt: TGTGCCAGCAGCTTTGACAGGGGAAATGAAAAACTGTTTTTT

j_gene: TRBJ1-4
v_gene: TRBV28
d_gene: TRBD1
abundance: -
CDR3aa: CASTGLFEKLFF
CDR3nt: TGTGCATCGACAGGGTTGTTCGAAAAACTGTTTTTT

j_gene: TRBJ1-6
v_gene: TRBV27
d_gene: -
abundance: -
CDR3aa: CASSLRAYNSPLHF
CDR3nt: TGTGCCAGCAGCTTACGAGCCTATAATTCACCCCTCCACTTT

j_gene: TRBJ1-4
v_gene: TRBV6-5
d_gene: TRBD1
abundance: -
CDR3aa: CASSPTGVGEKLFF
CDR3nt: TGTGCCAGCAGTCCGACAGGGGTGGGGGAAAAACTGTTTTTT

j_gene: TRBJ2-7
v_gene: TRBV27
d_gene: -
abundance: -
CDR3aa: CASSFSGNRVENYEQYF
CDR3nt: TGTGCCAGCAGTTTTTCGGGGAACAGGGTTGAAAACTACGAGCAGTACTTC

j_gene: TRBJ2-2
v_gene: TRBV7-9
d_gene: -
abundance: -
CDR3aa: CASSFVSWGAGESTGELFF
CDR3nt: TGTGCCAGCAGCTTCGTATCGTGGGGGGCGGGAGAATCCACCGGGGAGCTGTTTTTT

j_gene: TRBJ2-7
v_gene: TRBV7-9
d_gene: -
abundance: -
CDR3aa: CASSGTGAYEQYF
CDR3nt: TGTGCCAGCAGCGGTACAGGTGCCTACGAGCAGTACTTC

j_gene: TRBJ2-7
v_gene: TRBV27
d_gene: TRBD1
abundance: -
CDR3aa: CASSKSPLGQGVSYEQYF
CDR3nt: TGTGCCAGCAGTAAAAGCCCGCTGGGACAGGGAGTTAGCTACGAGCAGTACTTC

j_gene: TRBJ1-5
v_gene: TRBV11-2
d_gene: -
abundance: -
CDR3aa: CASSLDPRGPQHF
CDR3nt: TGTGCCAGCAGCTTAGATCCTCGGGGGCCCCAGCATTTT

j_gene: TRBJ2-2
v_gene: TRBV6-5
d_gene: TRBD2
abundance: once
CDR3aa: CASSSLAGGPGELFF
CDR3nt: TGTGCCAGCAGTTCGTTAGCGGGGGGGCCCGGGGAGCTGTTTTTT

j_gene: TRBJ2-1
v_gene: TRBV28
d_gene: TRBD1
abundance: few
CDR3aa: CASSPTGTGINEQFF
CDR3nt: TGTGCCAGCAGTCCCACCGGGACAGGGATTAATGAGCAGTTCTTC

j_gene: TRBJ2-3
v_gene: TRBV18
d_gene: TRBD2
abundance: -
CDR3aa: CASSLLPTSGSTDTQYF
CDR3nt: TGTGCCAGCTCACTATTACCGACTAGCGGTAGCACAGATACGCAGTATTTT

j_gene: TRBJ2-2
v_gene: TRBV6-1
d_gene: -
abundance: -
CDR3aa: CASSDRTFTGELFF
CDR3nt: TGTGCCAGCAGTGACAGGACATTCACCGGGGAGCTGTTTTTT

j_gene: TRBJ1-4
v_gene: TRBV30
d_gene: TRBD1
abundance: few
CDR3aa: CAWSEGQGANEKLFF
CDR3nt: TGTGCCTGGAGCGAAGGACAGGGGGCTAATGAAAAACTGTTTTTT

j_gene: TRBJ1-1
v_gene: TRBV3-1/TRBV3-2
d_gene: -
abundance: -
CDR3aa: CASSQMVGASPPAFF
CDR3nt: TGTGCCAGCAGCCAAATGGTAGGGGCATCTCCCCCGGCTTTCTTT

j_gene: TRBJ2-1
v_gene: TRBV27
d_gene: -
abundance: -
CDR3aa: CASSRWSGDNEQFF
CDR3nt: TGTGCCAGCAGCCGCTGGTCCGGGGACAATGAGCAGTTCTTC

j_gene: TRBJ1-3
v_gene: TRBV28
d_gene: -
abundance: -
CDR3aa: CASSLLAGAGNTIYF
CDR3nt: TGTGCCAGCAGCCTATTGGCAGGCGCTGGAAACACCATATATTTT

j_gene: TRBJ1-6
v_gene: TRBV6-2/TRBV6-3
d_gene: -
abundance: few
CDR3aa: CASSYGQGSGSPLHF
CDR3nt: TGTGCCAGCAGTTACGGGCAGGGAAGTGGCTCACCCCTCCACTTT

j_gene: TRBJ2-3
v_gene: TRBV5-1
d_gene: -
abundance: -
CDR3aa: CASSSGWVPPAADTQYF
CDR3nt: TGCGCCAGCAGCTCGGGGTGGGTTCCCCCGGCCGCAGATACGCAGTATTTT

j_gene: TRBJ2-7
v_gene: TRBV2
d_gene: TRBD1
abundance: few
CDR3aa: CASRDPGQGYDEQYF
CDR3nt: TGTGCCAGCAGAGATCCGGGACAGGGGTACGACGAGCAGTACTTC